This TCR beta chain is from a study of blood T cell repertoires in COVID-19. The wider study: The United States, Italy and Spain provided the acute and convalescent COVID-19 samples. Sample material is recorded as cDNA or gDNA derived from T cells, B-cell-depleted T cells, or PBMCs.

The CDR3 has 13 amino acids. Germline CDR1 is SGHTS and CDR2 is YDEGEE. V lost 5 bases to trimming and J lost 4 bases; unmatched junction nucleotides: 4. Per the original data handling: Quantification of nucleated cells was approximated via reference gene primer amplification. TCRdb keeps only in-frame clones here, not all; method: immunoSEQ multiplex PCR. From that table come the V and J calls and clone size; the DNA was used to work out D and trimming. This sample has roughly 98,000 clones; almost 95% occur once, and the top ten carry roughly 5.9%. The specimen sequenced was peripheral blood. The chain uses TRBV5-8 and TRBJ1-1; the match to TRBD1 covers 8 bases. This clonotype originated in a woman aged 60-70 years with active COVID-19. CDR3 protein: CASRRTGPTEAFF. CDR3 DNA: TGTGCCAGCAGGCGGACAGGGCCCACTGAAGCTTTCTTT.